This T cell receptor (beta chain) was documented in a study of cytomegalovirus exposure and HLA in healthy donors. Overall study findings and caveats: Analysis was carried out at a later point, and it linked a missense DCLRE1C variant to TCR beta V- and J-gene trimming. CMV antigen specificity of a few CMV-associated chains was confirmed in vitro. The productive fraction for most TCR beta V segments was about 87% or about 30% in an earlier analysis.

The CDR3 has 12 amino acids. CDR1 is MNHEY and CDR2 is SVGAGI in the germline V gene. V was clipped by 2 bases and J by 10 bases, with 9 bases between them. The PCR employed 60 Vbeta primers together with 13 Jbeta primers. TCRdb's table, derived via immunoSEQ multiplex PCR, lists solely in-frame clones and lacks some. The sample comprises some 150,000 clones, more than 70% of which are singletons, and 1.5% rests with the top ten. As for this clone: The target antigen is unknown.

The sample consisted of PBMCs. The gene calls are TRBV6-5 and TRBJ2-1; possible D gene TRBD2, 5 bases. The sequence was collected from a male donor in good health and CMV-seronegative. CDR3 coding DNA: TGTGCCAGCAGTTACCCCACGGGAGAGCAGTTCTTC. As protein: CASSYPTGEQFF.